This T cell receptor (beta chain) was observed in a study of cytomegalovirus exposure and HLA in healthy donors. As for the donors, each was a healthy bone marrow donor. CDR3 length equals 16 residues. V shed 0 bases and J shed 5 bases, with 14 bases lying between them. The germline V gene encodes CDR1 SGHTS and CDR2 YDEGEE. This PCR relied on a set of 60 Vbeta primers and 13 Jbeta primers. TCRdb's table, derived via immunoSEQ multiplex PCR, lists solely in-frame clones and lacks some. The data contain 150,000 to 200,000 clones, roughly 84% of them singletons. Overall study results and limits: Among donors in an Asian-associated ancestry cluster, a later analysis reportedly found fewer N-insertions than the roughly 610-donor mean. It was reported that the classifier diagnosed cytomegalovirus status with high specificity and sensitivity in both the original and validation cohorts. As a later analysis revealed, the rate of TCR association differed by HLA locus, with DRB1 most and HLA-C fewest.

To note about this clone: Its antigen is not known.

J is TRBJ1-4 and V is TRBV5-8; D gene ambiguous. The sequence was collected from a woman aged 18 to 35 in good health and CMV-seronegative. Specimen: PBMCs. This CDR3 reads CASSLGQRVLNEKLFF. In nucleotides, the CDR3 is TGTGCCAGCAGCTTGGGGCAACGGGTTCTAAATGAAAAACTGTTTTTT. Complete variable domain (other parts from reference TRBV5-8 and TRBJ1-4): EAGVTQSPTHLIKTRGQQATLRCSPISGHTSVYWYQQALGLGLQFLLWYDEGEERNRGNFPPRFSGRQFPNYSSELNVNALELEDSALYLCASSLGQRVLNEKLFFGSGTQLSVL.